This TCR beta chain was recovered during a study of OX40 agonist ivuxolimab in advanced cancers. Only in-frame clones appear in the TCRdb table, and some are missing; sequencing was by immunoSEQ multiplex PCR. The sample records around 43,000 clones, around nine tenths being singletons. This CDR3 has 15 amino acids. Germline CDR1 SNHLY, CDR2 FYNNEI. Trimming shortened V by 3 bases and J by 3 bases, and 15 bases separated the two germline ends. The sequence derives from an adult with an advanced solid tumor such as melanoma, head and neck, liver or kidney cancer. This sequence joins TRBV2 and TRBJ2-7; D is ambiguous. The sequencing here drew on CD4+ or CD8+ T cells sorted from blood, taken in a trial of the OX40 agonist ivuxolimab. DNA for the CDR3: TGTGCCAGCAGTGATAGGGTTAGAAGGGACTACGAGCAGTACTTC. Protein product: CASSDRVRRDYEQYF. Using reference TRBV2 and TRBJ2-7 for the parts outside the CDR3, the full variable domain is EPEVTQTPSHQVTQMGQEVILRCVPISNHLYFYWYRQILGQKVEFLVSFYNNEISEKSEIFDDQFSVERPDGSNFTLKIRSTKLEDSAMYFCASSDRVRRDYEQYFGPGTRLTVT.